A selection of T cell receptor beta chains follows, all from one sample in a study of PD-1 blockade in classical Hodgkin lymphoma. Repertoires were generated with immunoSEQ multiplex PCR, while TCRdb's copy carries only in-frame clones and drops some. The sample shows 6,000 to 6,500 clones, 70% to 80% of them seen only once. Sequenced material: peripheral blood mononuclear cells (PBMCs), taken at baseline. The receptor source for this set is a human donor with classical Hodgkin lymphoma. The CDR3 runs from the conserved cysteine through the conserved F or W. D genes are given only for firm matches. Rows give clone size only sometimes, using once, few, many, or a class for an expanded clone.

TGTGCCAGTAGGCGCGGGACCAATAATGAAAAACTGTTTTTT,CASRRGTNNEKLFF,NA,TRBV19,TRBJ1-4,NA
TGCGCCAGCAGCTCCGGGACTAGCGGGAATGAGCAGTTCTTC,CASSSGTSGNEQFF,NA,TRBV5-1,TRBJ2-1,TRBD2
TGTGCCAGCAGCCAAACTCGACTAGCGGGAACTTTAGAGACCCAGTACTTC,CASSQTRLAGTLETQYF,NA,TRBV13,TRBJ2-5,TRBD2
TGCAGTGCTCTTCTAGGGTTTCAGTTCTTC,CSALLGFQFF,once,TRBV20-1,TRBJ2-1,NA
TGTGCCAGCAGATTTACAATCCAAGAGACCCAGTACTTC,CASRFTIQETQYF,NA,TRBV6-5,TRBJ2-5,NA
TGTGCCAGCAGGGGCGTCCCGACTAGCGCACATGACGCGGATACGCAGTATTTT,CASRGVPTSAHDADTQYF,NA,TRBV28,TRBJ2-3,TRBD2
TGTGCCAGCAGCTCGGGACTAGCGGGAGCACATCCGAACACCGGGGAGCTGTTTTTT,CASSSGLAGAHPNTGELFF,NA,TRBV7-9,TRBJ2-2,TRBD2
TGTGCCAGTAATAATGGGGTAGGGTCCTACGAGCAGTACTTC,CASNNGVGSYEQYF,NA,TRBV19,TRBJ2-7,NA
TGTGCCACCAGCAGTTCCAGACTGCCCCAGCATTTT,CATSSSRLPQHF,NA,TRBV15,TRBJ1-5,NA
TGTGCCAGCAGTTTATCTGACGGAAAATACGAGCAGTACTTC,CASSLSDGKYEQYF,once,TRBV28,TRBJ2-7,NA
TGTGCCAGTACCTCCGAGGGGGTTGTAGCTTTCTTT,CASTSEGVVAFF,few,TRBV19,TRBJ1-1,NA
TGTGCCAGCAGTTTATCGGGCGAGATGTCGGAGACCCAGTACTTC,CASSLSGEMSETQYF,few,TRBV28,TRBJ2-5,NA
TGTGCCAGCAGTTTAGAGGGCGTGGACGAGCAGTACTTC,CASSLEGVDEQYF,NA,TRBV28,TRBJ2-7,NA
TGTGCCAGCAGGGACAGGGACAGGGGTGGCTATGGCTACACCTTC,CASRDRDRGGYGYTF,NA,TRBV5-4,TRBJ1-2,TRBD1
TGTGCCAGTATGGGGGGTAGCGGCCCCAGGGGGCAGTTCTTC,CASMGGSGPRGQFF,once,TRBV19,TRBJ2-1,NA
TGTGCCAGCAGCTCTAGCGGGAGTGCGAAGACCCAGTACTTC,CASSSSGSAKTQYF,NA,TRBV7-6,TRBJ2-5,TRBD2
TGCGCCAGCAGCTTAGGCCACGGGGGCAATGAAAAACTGTTTTTT,CASSLGHGGNEKLFF,NA,TRBV5-1,TRBJ1-4,NA
TGTGCCAGCAGTGGAACAGGGACCTATGGCTACACCTTC,CASSGTGTYGYTF,NA,TRBV6-1,TRBJ1-2,NA
TGTGCCAGCTCACCAGACAGCTCTGGAAACACCATATATTTT,CASSPDSSGNTIYF,NA,TRBV18,TRBJ1-3,NA
TGTGCCAGCAGGGCCACAGGGGGGTTTTACAATGAGCAGTTCTTC,CASRATGGFYNEQFF,NA,TRBV6-1,TRBJ2-1,TRBD1
TGTGCCAGCAGTCGGGGTATTATACAGGGTTGGTATGGCTACACCTTC,CASSRGIIQGWYGYTF,once,TRBV28,TRBJ1-2,NA
TGTGCCAGCAGCTTACACTTCGAGGGCCCAGATACGCAGTATTTT,CASSLHFEGPDTQYF,NA,TRBV7-9,TRBJ2-3,NA
TGTGCCTGGAGGGTTCGGTCCTCGGCTAACACTGAAGCTTTCTTT,CAWRVRSSANTEAFF,NA,TRBV30,TRBJ1-1,NA
TGTGCCAGCAGCTCACTAGCGGGGCAAGAGACCCAGTACTTC,CASSSLAGQETQYF,NA,TRBV7-6,TRBJ2-5,TRBD2
TGTGCCTGCCGGGCTCGCGGAAAACTGTTTTTT,CACRARGKLFF,NA,TRBV30,TRBJ1-4,NA
TGTGCCAGCAGCTTGCCGAAGAACTATGGCTACACCTTC,CASSLPKNYGYTF,NA,TRBV5-4,TRBJ1-2,NA
TGTGCCAGCAGCTGGGGAGGGGTGGGCTACGAGCAGTACTTC,CASSWGGVGYEQYF,NA,TRBV28,TRBJ2-7,TRBD2
TGTGCCAGCAACCCCGGGACAGGGGGCCACACTGAAGCTTTCTTT,CASNPGTGGHTEAFF,NA,TRBV6-6,TRBJ1-1,TRBD1
TGTGCCAGCAGTGGGGGGAGGGTTTCGTACAGCGCTGAAGCTTTCTTT,CASSGGRVSYSAEAFF,once,TRBV2,TRBJ1-1,NA
TGTGCCAGCAGCGAACAGGGGGCAGCGGGCACTGAAGCTTTCTTT,CASSEQGAAGTEAFF,NA,TRBV16,TRBJ1-1,TRBD1
TGTGCCGGCAGGCCAGAGGTATACACTGAAGCTTTCTTT,CAGRPEVYTEAFF,NA,TRBV2,TRBJ1-1,NA
TGTGCCAGCAGCTTCAGGGAGGGAGATACGCAGTATTTT,CASSFREGDTQYF,NA,TRBV7-3,TRBJ2-3,TRBD2
TGTGCCAGCAGTGAAGGGGCTAGCGTATCCTACGAGCAGTACTTC,CASSEGASVSYEQYF,NA,TRBV2,TRBJ2-7,NA
TGCGCCAGCAGCTTAGGACAGGGTCAATATGGCTACACCTTC,CASSLGQGQYGYTF,NA,TRBV5-1,TRBJ1-2,TRBD1
TGTGCCAGCAGTACTTGGACAGGGGGAGAGGAAAAACTGTTTTTT,CASSTWTGGEEKLFF,few,TRBV28,TRBJ1-4,TRBD1
TGTGCCAGCAGCTTCGACAGGGCCGGGGAGCTGTTTTTT,CASSFDRAGELFF,NA,TRBV7-8,TRBJ2-2,TRBD1
TGTGCCATCAGTGATGCAGGCAATCAGCCCCAGCATTTT,CAISDAGNQPQHF,once,TRBV10-3,TRBJ1-5,NA
TGTGCCAGCAGCTTACCGGTGGGATTCACCACCGGGGAGCTGTTTTTT,CASSLPVGFTTGELFF,NA,TRBV7-3,TRBJ2-2,NA
TGTGCCAGCAGCCAATCTGGCCAGTCCCTCGGCTACACCTTC,CASSQSGQSLGYTF,large,TRBV16,TRBJ1-2,NA
TGTGCCAGCAGTTTGGGTAGCGCATCGTTCTGGGATACGCAGTATTTT,CASSLGSASFWDTQYF,NA,TRBV27,TRBJ2-3,NA
TGTGCCAGCTCAGACGGGACTAGCAACCTCTACGAGCAGTACTTC,CASSDGTSNLYEQYF,NA,TRBV18,TRBJ2-7,TRBD2
TGTGCCAGCAGCCCCCTTCCCGGGGCCGGGGAGCTGTTTTTT,CASSPLPGAGELFF,once,TRBV9,TRBJ2-2,NA
TGTGCCAGTACGAGGCAGGGGGCAGGTGGGGCCAACGTCCTGACTTTC,CASTRQGAGGANVLTF,NA,TRBV19,TRBJ2-6,TRBD1
TGTGCCAGCAGCCCATTATGGGGCGGGAGTCTGAAATACGAGCAGTACTTC,CASSPLWGGSLKYEQYF,NA,TRBV14,TRBJ2-7,TRBD2
TGTGCCAGCAGTGAATATAGCCTAGCGGGTGGCACAGATACGCAGTATTTT,CASSEYSLAGGTDTQYF,NA,TRBV25-1,TRBJ2-3,TRBD2
TGTGCCAGCAGCTTAAACCTCTGGGGCGGGAGCTCCTACAATGAGCAGTTCTTC,CASSLNLWGGSSYNEQFF,NA,TRBV11-2,TRBJ2-1,TRBD2
TGTGCCAGCAGCCCTCAATGGGGGGAGCTGTTTTTT,CASSPQWGELFF,NA,TRBV7-3,TRBJ2-2,NA
TGTGCCAGCAGTTACAGGCAGGCCTCTAACTATGGCTACACCTTC,CASSYRQASNYGYTF,NA,TRBV6-6,TRBJ1-2,NA
TGTGCCATCAGCCCGAATGGGAACTCTGGAAACACCATATATTTT,CAISPNGNSGNTIYF,once,TRBV10-3,TRBJ1-3,NA
TGTGCCAGCAGCCCGCAAACAGCTTACTACGAGCAGTACTTC,CASSPQTAYYEQYF,few,TRBV11-1,TRBJ2-7,NA
TGCGCCAGCAGCTTGGGACAGGCCGACGAGCAGTACTTC,CASSLGQADEQYF,NA,TRBV5-1,TRBJ2-7,NA